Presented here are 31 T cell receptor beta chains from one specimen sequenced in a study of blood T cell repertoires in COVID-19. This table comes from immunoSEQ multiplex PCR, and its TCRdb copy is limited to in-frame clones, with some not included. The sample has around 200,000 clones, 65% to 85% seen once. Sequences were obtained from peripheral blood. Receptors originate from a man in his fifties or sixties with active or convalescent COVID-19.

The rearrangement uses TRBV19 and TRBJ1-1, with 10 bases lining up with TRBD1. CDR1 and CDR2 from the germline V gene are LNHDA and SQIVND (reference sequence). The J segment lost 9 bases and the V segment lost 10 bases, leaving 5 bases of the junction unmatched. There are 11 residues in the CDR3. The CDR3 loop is CATGTGDKAFF. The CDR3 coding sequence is TGTGCCACCGGGACAGGGGACAAAGCTTTCTTT.

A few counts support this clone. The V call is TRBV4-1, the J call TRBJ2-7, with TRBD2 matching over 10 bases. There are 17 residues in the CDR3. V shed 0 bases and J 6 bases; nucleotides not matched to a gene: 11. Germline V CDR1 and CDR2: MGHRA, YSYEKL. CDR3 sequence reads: CASSQDFSASGSSEQYF. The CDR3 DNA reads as TGCGCCAGCAGCCAAGATTTCTCGGCTAGCGGGAGTTCCGAGCAGTACTTC.

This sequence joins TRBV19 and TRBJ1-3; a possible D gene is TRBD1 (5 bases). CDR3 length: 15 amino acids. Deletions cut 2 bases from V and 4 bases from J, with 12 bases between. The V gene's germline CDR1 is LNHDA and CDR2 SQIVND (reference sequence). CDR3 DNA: TGTGCCAGTAGTATACCCGGGACTTCGGGAAACACCATATATTTT. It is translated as CASSIPGTSGNTIYF.

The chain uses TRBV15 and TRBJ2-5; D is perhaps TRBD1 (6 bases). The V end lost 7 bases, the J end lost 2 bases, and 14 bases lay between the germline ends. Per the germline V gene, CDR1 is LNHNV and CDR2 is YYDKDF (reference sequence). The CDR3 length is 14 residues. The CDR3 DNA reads TGTGCCACCAAGCCTACAGGGTGGCAAGAGACCCAGTACTTC. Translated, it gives CATKPTGWQETQYF.

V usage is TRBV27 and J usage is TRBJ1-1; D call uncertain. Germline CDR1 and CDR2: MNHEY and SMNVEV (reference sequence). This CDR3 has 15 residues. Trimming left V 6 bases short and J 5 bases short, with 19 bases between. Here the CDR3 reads CASRPLLSRETEAFF. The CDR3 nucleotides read TGTGCCAGCAGGCCCCTGTTGTCTCGGGAAACTGAAGCTTTCTTT.

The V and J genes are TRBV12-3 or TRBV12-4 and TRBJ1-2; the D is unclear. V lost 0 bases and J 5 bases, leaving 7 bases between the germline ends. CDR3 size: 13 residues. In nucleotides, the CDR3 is TGTGCCAGCAGTTTAGCACTGGAGTATGGCTACACCTTC. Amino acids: CASSLALEYGYTF.

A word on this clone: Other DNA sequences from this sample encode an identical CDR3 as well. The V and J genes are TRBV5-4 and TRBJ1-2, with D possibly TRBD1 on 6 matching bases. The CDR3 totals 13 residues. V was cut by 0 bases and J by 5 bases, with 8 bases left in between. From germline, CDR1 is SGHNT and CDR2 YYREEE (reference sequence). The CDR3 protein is CASSLDRDYGYTF. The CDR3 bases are TGTGCCAGCAGCTTGGACAGGGATTATGGCTACACCTTC.

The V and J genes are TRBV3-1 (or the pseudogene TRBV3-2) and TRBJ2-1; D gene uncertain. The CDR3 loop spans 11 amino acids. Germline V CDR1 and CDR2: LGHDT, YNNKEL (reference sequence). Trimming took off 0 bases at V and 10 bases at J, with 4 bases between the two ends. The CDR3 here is CASSQETEQFF. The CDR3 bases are TGTGCCAGCAGCCAAGAGACAGAGCAGTTCTTC.

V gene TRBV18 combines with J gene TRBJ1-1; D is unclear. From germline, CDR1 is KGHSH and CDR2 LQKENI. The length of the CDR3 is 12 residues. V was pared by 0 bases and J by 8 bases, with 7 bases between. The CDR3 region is CASSPPSGEAFF. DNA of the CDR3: TGTGCCAGCTCACCACCCTCGGGGGAAGCTTTCTTT.

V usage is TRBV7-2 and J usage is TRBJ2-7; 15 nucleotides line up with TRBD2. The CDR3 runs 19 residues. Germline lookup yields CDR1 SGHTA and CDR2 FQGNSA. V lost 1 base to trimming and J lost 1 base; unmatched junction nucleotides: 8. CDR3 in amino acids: CASSLGPGLAGGLSYEQYF. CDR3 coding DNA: TGTGCCAGCAGCTTAGGACCGGGACTAGCGGGGGGACTTTCCTACGAGCAGTACTTC.

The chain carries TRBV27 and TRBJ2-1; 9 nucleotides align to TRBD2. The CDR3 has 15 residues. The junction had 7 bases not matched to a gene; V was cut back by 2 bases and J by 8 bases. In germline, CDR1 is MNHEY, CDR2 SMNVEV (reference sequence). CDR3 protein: CASSLRGGGAHEQFF. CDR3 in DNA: TGTGCCAGCAGTTTAAGAGGCGGGGGGGCGCATGAGCAGTTCTTC.

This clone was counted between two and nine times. The CDR3 DNA reads TGTGCCAGTAGTCTTATTAGAGGGGGCGAAAAACTGTTTTTT. Its protein product is CASSLIRGGEKLFF. The V and J genes are TRBV19 and TRBJ1-4; 7 nucleotides line up with TRBD1. Germline V gene sequence: CDR1 LNHDA, CDR2 SQIVND (reference sequence). CDR3 length: 14 residues. Germline trimming cut 5 bases from V and 8 bases from J; bases unmatched to any gene: 8.

In DNA, the CDR3 is TGTGCCACCAGTGATTACCGACTTCGCGGGAGGGACACCGGGGAGCTGTTTTTT. Amino acids: CATSDYRLRGRDTGELFF. The V and J genes are TRBV24-1 and TRBJ2-2, with 9 nucleotides matching TRBD2. The germline CDR1 and CDR2 sequences are KGHDR and SFDVKD. This CDR3 is 18 amino acids long. The V and J ends lost 2 bases and 3 bases, in that order; junction bases with no gene match: 9.

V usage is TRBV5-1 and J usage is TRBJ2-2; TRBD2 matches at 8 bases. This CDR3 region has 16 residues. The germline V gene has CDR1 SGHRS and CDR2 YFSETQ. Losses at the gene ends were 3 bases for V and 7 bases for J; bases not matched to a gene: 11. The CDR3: CASSSAIGRASGELFF. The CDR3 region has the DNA TGCGCCAGCAGCTCCGCCATCGGGAGGGCCAGCGGGGAGCTGTTTTTT.

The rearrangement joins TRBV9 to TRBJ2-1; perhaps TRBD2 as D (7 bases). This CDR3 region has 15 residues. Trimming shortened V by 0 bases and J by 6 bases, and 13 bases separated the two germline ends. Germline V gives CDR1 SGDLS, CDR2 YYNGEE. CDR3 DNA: TGTGCCAGCAGCGTAGTCGGGGGGCTAGGCAATGAGCAGTTCTTC. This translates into CASSVVGGLGNEQFF.

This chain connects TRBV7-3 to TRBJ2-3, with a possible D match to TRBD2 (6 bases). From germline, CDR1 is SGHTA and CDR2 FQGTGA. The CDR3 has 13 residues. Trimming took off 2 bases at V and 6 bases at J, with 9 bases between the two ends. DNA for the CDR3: TGTGCCAGCAGCTTACCGGGAGTGGATACGCAGTATTTT. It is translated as CASSLPGVDTQYF.

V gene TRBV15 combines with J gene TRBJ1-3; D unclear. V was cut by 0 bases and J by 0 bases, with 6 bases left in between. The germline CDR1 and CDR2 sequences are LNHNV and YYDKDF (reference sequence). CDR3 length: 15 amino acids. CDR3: CATSRDRSSGNTIYF. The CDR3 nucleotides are TGTGCCACCAGCAGAGATCGGTCCTCTGGAAACACCATATATTTT.

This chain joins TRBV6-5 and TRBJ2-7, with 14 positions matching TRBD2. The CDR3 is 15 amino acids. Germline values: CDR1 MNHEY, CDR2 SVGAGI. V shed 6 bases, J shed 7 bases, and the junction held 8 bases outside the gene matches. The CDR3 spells CASSPGLAGVREQYF. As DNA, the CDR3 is TGTGCCAGCAGCCCGGGACTAGCGGGAGTGCGGGAGCAGTACTTC.

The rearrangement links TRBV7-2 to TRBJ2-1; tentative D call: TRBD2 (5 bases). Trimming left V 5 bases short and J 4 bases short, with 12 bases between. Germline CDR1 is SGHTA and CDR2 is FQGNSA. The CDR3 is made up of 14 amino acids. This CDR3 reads CASSVTTGYNEQFF. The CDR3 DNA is TGTGCCAGCAGCGTCACTACGGGGTACAATGAGCAGTTCTTC.

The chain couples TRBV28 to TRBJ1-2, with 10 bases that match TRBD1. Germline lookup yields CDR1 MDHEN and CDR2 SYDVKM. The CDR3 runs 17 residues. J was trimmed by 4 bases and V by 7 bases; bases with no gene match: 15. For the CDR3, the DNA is TGTGCCAGCAACGAAAGGACAGGGGGTTTTATATTCTATGGCTACACCTTC. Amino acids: CASNERTGGFIFYGYTF.

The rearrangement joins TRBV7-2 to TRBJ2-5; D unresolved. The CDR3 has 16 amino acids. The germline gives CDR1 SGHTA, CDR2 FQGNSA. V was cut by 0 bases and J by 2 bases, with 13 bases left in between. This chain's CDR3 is CASSLAPGPPQETQYF. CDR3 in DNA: TGTGCCAGCAGCTTAGCCCCAGGTCCCCCACAAGAGACCCAGTACTTC.

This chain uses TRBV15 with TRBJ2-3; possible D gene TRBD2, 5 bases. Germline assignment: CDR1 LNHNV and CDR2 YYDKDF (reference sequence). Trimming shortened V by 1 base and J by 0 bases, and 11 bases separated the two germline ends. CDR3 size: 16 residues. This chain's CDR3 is CATSRGTGGSTDTQYF. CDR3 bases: TGTGCCACCAGCAGAGGGACGGGCGGGAGCACAGATACGCAGTATTTT.

The CDR3 loop is CAWTLLGNGYTF. The DNA of the CDR3 is TGTGCCTGGACTTTACTAGGGAATGGCTACACCTTC. The chain is built from TRBV30 and TRBJ1-2; D not resolved. Germline V gives CDR1 GTSNPN, CDR2 SVGIG (reference sequence). V shed 4 bases and J shed 6 bases, with 12 bases lying between them. This CDR3 comprises 12 residues.

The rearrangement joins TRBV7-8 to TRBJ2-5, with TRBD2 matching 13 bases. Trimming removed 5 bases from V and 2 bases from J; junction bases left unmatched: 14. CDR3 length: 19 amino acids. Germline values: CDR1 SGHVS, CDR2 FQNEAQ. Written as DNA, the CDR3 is TGTGCCAGCAGCCTACTCGCGCAGGGACTAGCGGGATCACAAGAGACCCAGTACTTC. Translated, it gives CASSLLAQGLAGSQETQYF. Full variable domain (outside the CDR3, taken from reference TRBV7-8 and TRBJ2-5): GAGVSQSPRYKVAKRGQDVALRCDPISGHVSLFWYQQALGQGPEFLTYFQNEAQLDKSGLPSDRFFAERPEGSVSTLKIQRTQQEDSAVYLCASSLLAQGLAGSQETQYFGPGTRLLVL.

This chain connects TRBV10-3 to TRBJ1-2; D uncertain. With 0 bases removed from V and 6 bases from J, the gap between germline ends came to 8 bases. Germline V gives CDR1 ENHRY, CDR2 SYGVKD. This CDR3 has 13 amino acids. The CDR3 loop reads CAISESAGDGYTF. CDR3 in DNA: TGTGCCATCAGTGAGTCGGCCGGGGATGGCTACACCTTC.

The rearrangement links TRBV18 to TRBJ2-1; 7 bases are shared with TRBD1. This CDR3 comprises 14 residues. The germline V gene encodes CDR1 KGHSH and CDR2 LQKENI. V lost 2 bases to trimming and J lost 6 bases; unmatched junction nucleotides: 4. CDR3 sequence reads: CASSPRQGSNEQFF. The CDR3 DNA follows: TGTGCCAGCTCACCAAGACAGGGAAGCAATGAGCAGTTCTTC.

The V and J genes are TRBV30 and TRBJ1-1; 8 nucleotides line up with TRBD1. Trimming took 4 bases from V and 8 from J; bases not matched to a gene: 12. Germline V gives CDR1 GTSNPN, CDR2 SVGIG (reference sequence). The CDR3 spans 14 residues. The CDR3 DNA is TGTGCCTGGACCAAGACGGCCGGGACAGGAGAAGCTTTCTTT. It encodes CAWTKTAGTGEAFF. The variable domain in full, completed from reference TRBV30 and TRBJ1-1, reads SQTIHQWPATLVQPVGSPLSLECTVEGTSNPNLYWYRQAAGRGLQLLFYSVGIGQISSEVPQNLSASRPQDRQFILSSKKLLLSDSGFYLCAWTKTAGTGEAFFGQGTRLTVV.

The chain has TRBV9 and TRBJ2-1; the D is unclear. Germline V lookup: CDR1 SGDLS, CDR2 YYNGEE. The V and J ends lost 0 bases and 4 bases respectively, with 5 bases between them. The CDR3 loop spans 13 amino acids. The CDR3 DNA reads TGTGCCAGCAGCGTAGCTCTTTACAATGAGCAGTTCTTC. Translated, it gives CASSVALYNEQFF.

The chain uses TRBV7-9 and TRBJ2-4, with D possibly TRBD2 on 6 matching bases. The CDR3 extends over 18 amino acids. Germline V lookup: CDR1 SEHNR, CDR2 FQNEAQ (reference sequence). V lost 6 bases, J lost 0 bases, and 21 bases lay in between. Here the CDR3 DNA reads TGTGCCAGCAGTAAGGTTAGCGGAAATTTTCTAGCCAAAAACATTCAGTACTTC. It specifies CASSKVSGNFLAKNIQYF.

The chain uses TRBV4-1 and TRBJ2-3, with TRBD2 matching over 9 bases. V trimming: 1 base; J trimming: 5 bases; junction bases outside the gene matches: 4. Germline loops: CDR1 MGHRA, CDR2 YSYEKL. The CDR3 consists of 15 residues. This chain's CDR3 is CASSQGGRAIDTQYF. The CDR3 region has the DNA TGCGCCAGCAGCCAAGGCGGGAGGGCGATAGATACGCAGTATTTT.

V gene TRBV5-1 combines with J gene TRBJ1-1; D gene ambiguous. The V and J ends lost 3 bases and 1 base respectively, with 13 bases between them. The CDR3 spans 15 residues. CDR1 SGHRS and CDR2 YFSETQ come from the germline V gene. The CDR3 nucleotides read TGCGCCAGCAGCTCTCAACCGAGAGGGAACACTGAAGCTTTCTTT. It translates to CASSSQPRGNTEAFF.